This TCR beta chain was sequenced for a study of shared clonotypes between healthy human individuals. Naive CD8 cells were CD45RO-negative, positively selected for CCR7, excluding terminally differentiated effector memory CD45RA+ cells. Sequencing was performed with immunoSEQ multiplex PCR; in TCRdb, only in-frame clones are kept and a portion is missing. The sample records millions of clones, 90% to 95% being singletons. Germline-derived CDR1 and CDR2 are MGHDK and SYGVNS. The CDR3 has 14 amino acids. The TCR comes from a young man in good health. Some clones in this sample may be carry-over from other donors' samples. The chain carries TRBV25-1 and TRBJ2-5, with 9 bases that match TRBD1. The J call is doubtful: the DNA matches TRBJ2-7 better. Sequencing used naive CD8+ T cells from PBMCs. The CDR3 DNA reads as TGTGCCAGCAACAGGGGGCCCCTCTCCTACGAGCAGTACTTC. This gives the protein CASNRGPLSYEQYF.